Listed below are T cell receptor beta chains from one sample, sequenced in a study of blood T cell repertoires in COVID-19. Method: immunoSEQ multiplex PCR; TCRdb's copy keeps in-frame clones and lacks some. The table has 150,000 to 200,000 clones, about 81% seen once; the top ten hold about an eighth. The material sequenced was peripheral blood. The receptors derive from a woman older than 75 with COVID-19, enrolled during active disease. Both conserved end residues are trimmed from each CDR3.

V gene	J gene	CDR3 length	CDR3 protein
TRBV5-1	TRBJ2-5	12	ASSLVGGEETQY
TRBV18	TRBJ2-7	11	ASSPQGRDEQY
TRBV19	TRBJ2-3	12	ASSIAGSSDTQY
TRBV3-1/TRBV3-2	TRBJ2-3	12	ASSQGTVTDTQY
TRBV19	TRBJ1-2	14	ASSIAPREVPYGYT
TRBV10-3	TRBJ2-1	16	AISESKVASSPYNEQF
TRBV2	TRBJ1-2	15	ASSEGELGGGYYGYT
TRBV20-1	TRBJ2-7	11	SASTSWSYEQY
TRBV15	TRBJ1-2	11	ATSRGPHYGYT
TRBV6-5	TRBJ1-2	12	ASDRDRGNYGYT
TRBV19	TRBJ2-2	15	ASIPTPRQGGTGELF
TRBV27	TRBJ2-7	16	ASSLSILGPSNTYEQY
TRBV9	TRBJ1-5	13	ASSQGPDSNQPQH
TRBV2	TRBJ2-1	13	ASSDISGSYNEQF
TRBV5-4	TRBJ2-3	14	ASSPLAGGATDTQY
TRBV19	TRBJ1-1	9	ASSATGMAF
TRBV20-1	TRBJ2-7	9	SASSGDEQY
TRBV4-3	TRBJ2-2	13	ASSQLAGGPGELF